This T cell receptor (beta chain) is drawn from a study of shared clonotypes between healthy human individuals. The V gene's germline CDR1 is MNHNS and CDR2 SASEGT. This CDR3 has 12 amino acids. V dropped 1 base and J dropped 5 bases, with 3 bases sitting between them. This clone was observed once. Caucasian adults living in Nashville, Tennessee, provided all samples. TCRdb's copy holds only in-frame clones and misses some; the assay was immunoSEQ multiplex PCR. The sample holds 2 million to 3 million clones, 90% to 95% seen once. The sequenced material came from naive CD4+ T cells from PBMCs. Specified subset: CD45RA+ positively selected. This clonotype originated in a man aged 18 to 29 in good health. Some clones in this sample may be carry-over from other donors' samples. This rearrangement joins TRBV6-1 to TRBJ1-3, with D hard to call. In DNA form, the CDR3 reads TGTGCCAGCAGTGAAGTGAGAAACACCATATATTTT. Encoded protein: CASSEVRNTIYF.